This T cell receptor beta chain was observed in a study of T cell responses to AZD1222 COVID-19 vaccine. Regarding the study as a whole: Of spike-specific TCRs, nearly half reportedly target regions left unmutated in variants. Spike-wide coverage was observed for vaccine-associated CD4 TCRs, with dominant responses at 160-218 and 743-854.

This CDR3 spans 12 amino acids. Trimming cost V 2 bases and J 7 bases, with 6 bases left between them. Looked up from germline, CDR1 is SNHLY and CDR2 is FYNNEI. Clones were sequenced by immunoSEQ multiplex PCR, and TCRdb holds only the in-frame ones, with some missing. The data hold 190,000 or so clones, with approximately 93% observed a single time. About this clone: The antigen is not known. Other DNA sequences in the sample encode the same CDR3.

The sequenced sample was peripheral blood, obtained 28 days after the second AZD1222 dose. The chain combines TRBV2 with TRBJ2-1; no definite D call. The clonotype comes from an adult who received the AZD1222 COVID-19 vaccine. The CDR3 nucleotides are TGTGCCAGCAGTGAACTGGGTAATGAGCAGTTCTTC. Amino acids: CASSELGNEQFF.